This T cell receptor (beta chain) was obtained from a study of blood T cell repertoires in COVID-19. For the study at large: The United States, Italy and Spain provided the acute and convalescent COVID-19 samples. In each case, the material was cDNA or gDNA derived from T cells, B-cell-depleted T cells, or PBMCs.

This CDR3 has 16 residues. Original handling: Reference gene primer amplification in the assay estimated nucleated cell counts. This table comes from immunoSEQ multiplex PCR, and its TCRdb copy is limited to in-frame clones, with some not included. V, J and clone size are taken as reported in that table, and D and trimming were inferred from the DNA itself. Of about 250,000 clones in the sample, around 81% were seen once. The TCR sequence derives from a person between 70 and 80 years old with COVID-19, enrolled during active disease. The chain recombines TRBV21-1 with TRBJ2-5; the D call of TRBD2 is as the table states it, not checked on the DNA. TRBV21-1 has pseudogene status. The specimen sequenced was peripheral blood. The CDR3 is CASSKAHRRGRGPQYF. In nucleotides, the CDR3 is TGTGCCAGCAGCAAAGCGCATCGACGCGGGAGGGGGCCCCAGTACTTC.